A selection of T cell receptor beta chains follows, all from one sample in a study of T-cell memory formation after mild COVID-19. From the 5' RACE reads, TCRdb called clonotypes with MiXCR, one entry per CDR3 protein. The table has about 180,000 distinct CDR3 sequences, around 20% seen once; the top ten hold more than 3%. The material sequenced was PBMCs or a T cell subset sorted from them (not recorded which). The origin of the receptors is a man aged 18 to 29 who had mild COVID-19 (a few samples of this study predate the infection). Cell type and time point are not known. CDR3s include the opening cysteine and the closing phenylalanine or tryptophan. A D gene is named only where the DNA matches it firmly. Size values are once, few and many counts, or a class for expanded clones, and some rows have none.

14	TRBV12-3/TRBV12-4	NA	NA	TRBJ2-7	CASSTQGLSYEQYF	TGTGCCAGCAGTACCCAGGGACTCTCCTACGAGCAGTACTTC
12	TRBV5-6	NA	few	TRBJ1-2	CASSFSGDGYTF	TGTGCCAGCAGCTTTTCCGGGGACGGCTACACCTTC
12	TRBV7-9	NA	many	TRBJ2-2	CASSASLGELFF	TGTGCCAGCAGCGCCAGCCTCGGGGAGCTGTTTTTT
15	TRBV9	NA	NA	TRBJ1-4	CASSVGGSTNEKLFF	TGTGCCAGCAGCGTAGGCGGATCAACTAATGAAAAACTGTTTTTT
16	TRBV7-2	TRBD2	NA	TRBJ2-3	CASSAGGRGVTDTQYF	TGTGCCAGCAGTGCTGGAGGGCGGGGGGTGACAGATACGCAGTATTTT
14	TRBV7-2	NA	NA	TRBJ2-2	CASSLVSATGELFF	TGTGCCAGCAGCTTAGTTAGTGCCACCGGGGAGCTGTTTTTT
15	TRBV5-1	TRBD2	few	TRBJ2-2	CASSSSGERTGELFF	TGCGCCAGCAGCTCTAGCGGGGAGAGGACCGGGGAGCTGTTTTTT
15	TRBV7-8	NA	NA	TRBJ2-3	CASSRSVIPADTQYF	TGTGCCAGCAGCCGATCCGTCATCCCTGCAGATACGCAGTATTTT
16	TRBV20-1	NA	NA	TRBJ1-1	CSARAWGRLVNTEAFF	TGCAGTGCTAGAGCCTGGGGTAGGCTCGTGAACACTGAAGCTTTCTTT
19	TRBV7-7	TRBD1	NA	TRBJ2-5	CASSLAAGPGQGAREIQYF	TGTGCTAGCAGCTTAGCCGCCGGACCGGGACAGGGGGCTAGAGAGATCCAGTACTTC
15	TRBV7-3	TRBD2	many	TRBJ2-1	CASSRGLAAGNEQFF	TGTGCCAGCAGCCGGGGACTAGCCGCGGGAAATGAGCAGTTCTTC
15	TRBV5-1	NA	NA	TRBJ1-5	CASSLAGGSHQPQHF	TGCGCCAGCAGCTTGGCCGGAGGTAGCCATCAGCCCCAGCATTTT
14	TRBV7-2	NA	NA	TRBJ2-2	CASSFGQLIGELFF	TGTGCCAGCAGCTTCGGACAATTGATCGGGGAGCTGTTTTTT
12	TRBV29-1	NA	NA	TRBJ1-1	CSVGRVDTEAFF	TGCAGCGTTGGGAGGGTGGACACTGAAGCTTTCTTT
14	TRBV12-3/TRBV12-4	NA	many	TRBJ2-5	CASRTVGAFRTQYF	TGTGCCAGCAGAACGGTCGGCGCCTTCAGGACCCAGTACTTC
18	TRBV6-6	NA	NA	TRBJ2-2	CASSYSTVRHSNTGELFF	TGTGCCAGCAGTTACTCGACCGTCCGGCACTCGAACACCGGGGAGCTGTTTTTT
16	TRBV14	NA	few	TRBJ2-2	CASSQNWGADTGELFF	TGTGCCAGCAGCCAAAATTGGGGGGCTGACACCGGGGAGCTGTTTTTT
13	TRBV20-1	NA	few	TRBJ1-6	CSARELLNSPLHF	TGCAGTGCTAGAGAATTGCTTAATTCACCCCTCCACTTT
16	TRBV27	NA	NA	TRBJ2-5	CASSARVSDGGETQYF	TGTGCCAGCAGCGCCCGGGTCTCAGATGGGGGGGAGACCCAGTACTTC
15	TRBV7-2	TRBD2	NA	TRBJ2-3	CASSPGLGVTDTQYF	TGTGCCAGCAGCCCGGGACTAGGAGTCACAGATACGCAGTATTTT
15	TRBV9	NA	NA	TRBJ2-3	CASSVGIVVGDTQYF	TGTGCCAGCAGCGTAGGTATTGTTGTTGGTGATACGCAGTATTTT
15	TRBV6-2/TRBV6-3	TRBD2	many	TRBJ2-7	CASSELAGGVYEQYF	TGTGCCAGCAGCGAACTAGCGGGGGGTGTATACGAGCAGTACTTC
16	TRBV18	NA	NA	TRBJ1-1	CASSPNGLSVNTEAFF	TGTGCCAGCTCACCAAACGGGTTGTCCGTGAACACTGAAGCTTTCTTT
11	TRBV7-9	NA	NA	TRBJ2-7	CASSSSEDKPF	TGTGCCAGCAGCTCCTCCGAGGACAAGCCTTTC
14	TRBV19	NA	once	TRBJ2-3	CASSAGTFTDTQYF	TGTGCCAGTAGCGCGGGAACGTTCACAGATACGCAGTATTTT
15	TRBV7-2	NA	NA	TRBJ1-3	CASSPIAQSGNTIYF	TGTGCCAGCAGCCCCATAGCGCAATCAGGAAACACCATATATTTT
14	TRBV20-1	NA	NA	TRBJ1-4	CSARATGRDEKLFF	TGCAGTGCTAGGGCGACAGGCCGGGATGAAAAACTGTTTTTT
13	TRBV11-3	NA	few	TRBJ2-1	CASSLDPGDEQFF	TGTGCCAGCAGCTTAGATCCCGGGGATGAGCAGTTCTTC
12	TRBV20-1	NA	few	TRBJ2-7	CSALRDTNEQYF	TGCAGTGCGCTTCGGGACACTAACGAGCAGTACTTC
14	TRBV18	NA	few	TRBJ1-1	CASSPGGQDTEAFF	TGTGCCAGCTCACCAGGGGGCCAGGACACTGAAGCTTTCTTT
15	TRBV3-1	NA	NA	TRBJ1-1	CASSLAGLGAAEAFF	TGTGCCAGCAGCCTCGCGGGTTTGGGGGCCGCTGAAGCTTTCTTT
14	TRBV5-1	TRBD1	NA	TRBJ1-1	CASKTQGPGTEAFF	TGCGCCAGCAAGACACAGGGGCCGGGGACTGAAGCTTTCTTT
15	TRBV7-2	NA	NA	TRBJ1-5	CASSPRWGVGQPQHF	TGTGCCAGCAGCCCCCGGTGGGGAGTAGGACAGCCCCAGCATTTT
15	TRBV24-1	TRBD1	many	TRBJ2-2	CATSRQGVSPVELFF	TGTGCCACCAGTCGACAGGGAGTGTCCCCGGTGGAGCTGTTTTTT
16	TRBV6-6	TRBD1	few	TRBJ1-5	CASSYWTGLENQPQHF	TGTGCCAGCAGTTACTGGACAGGGCTGGAGAATCAGCCCCAGCATTTT
18	TRBV5-1	TRBD1	NA	TRBJ2-1	CASSRSSTGPLPYNEQFF	TGCGCCAGCAGCCGATCCTCGACAGGGCCGCTTCCCTACAATGAGCAGTTCTTC
12	TRBV20-1	NA	NA	TRBJ2-5	CSVPEDSETQYF	TGCAGTGTGCCGGAGGATTCGGAGACCCAGTACTTC
15	TRBV2	TRBD1	few	TRBJ2-5	CASSGRDRAQETQYF	TGTGCCAGCAGTGGCCGGGACAGGGCCCAGGAGACCCAGTACTTC
16	TRBV21-1	NA	NA	TRBJ1-6	CASSKGSVGSNSPLHF	TGTGCCAGCAGCAAAGGCAGTGTAGGAAGTAATTCACCCCTCCACTTT
14	TRBV6-2/TRBV6-3	NA	NA	TRBJ1-6	CASSYGRSNSPLHF	TGTGCCAGCAGTTACGGCAGGTCCAATTCACCCCTCCACTTT
12	TRBV6-1	TRBD1	NA	TRBJ2-3	CASSAGTGREYF	TGTGCCAGCAGTGCCGGGACAGGGAGGGAGTATTTT
11	TRBV27	NA	NA	TRBJ2-2	CATSNTGELFF	TGTGCCACATCGAACACCGGGGAGCTGTTTTTT
16	TRBV7-2	NA	NA	TRBJ1-2	CASSQRTDTIAYGYTF	TGTGCCAGCAGCCAGCGGACAGATACTATCGCTTATGGCTACACCTTC
11	TRBV2	NA	NA	TRBJ1-1	CASSGGIEAFF	TGTGCCAGCAGTGGGGGTATCGAAGCTTTCTTT
12	TRBV29-1	NA	many	TRBJ1-1	CSVCSQTPEAFF	TGCAGCGTTTGTTCCCAAACCCCCGAAGCTTTCTTT
14	TRBV2	TRBD1	NA	TRBJ1-4	CASIRDRLGEKLFF	TGTGCCAGCATCCGGGACAGGCTTGGAGAAAAACTGTTTTTT
13	TRBV5-1	NA	NA	TRBJ2-5	CASRSGQQETQYF	TGCGCCAGCAGATCCGGACAGCAAGAGACCCAGTACTTC
13	TRBV12-3/TRBV12-4	NA	few	TRBJ2-2	CASSLFGTGELFF	TGTGCCAGCAGTTTATTCGGGACCGGGGAGCTGTTTTTT
12	TRBV28	NA	few	TRBJ2-3	CASSFLPDTQYF	TGTGCCAGCAGTTTCTTGCCAGATACGCAGTATTTT
13	TRBV12-3/TRBV12-4	NA	few	TRBJ1-1	CASSFRGGAEAFF	TGTGCCAGCAGTTTCAGGGGAGGAGCTGAAGCTTTCTTT
17	TRBV4-3	TRBD2	NA	TRBJ2-5	CASSPSGLAGRRETQYF	TGCGCCAGCAGCCCTTCGGGACTAGCGGGGAGGCGAGAGACCCAGTACTTC
14	TRBV7-3	TRBD1	few	TRBJ1-1	CASSSTGGKTEAFF	TGTGCCAGCAGCTCCACAGGGGGGAAGACTGAAGCTTTCTTT
16	TRBV21-1	NA	many	TRBJ2-7	CASSIGTGKRYYEQYF	TGTGCCAGCAGCATTGGGACAGGGAAGAGGTACTACGAGCAGTACTTC
14	TRBV10-1	NA	NA	TRBJ2-1	CASSESFTYNEQFF	TGCGCCAGCAGTGAGTCCTTCACTTACAATGAGCAGTTCTTC
16	TRBV12-3/TRBV12-4	NA	few	TRBJ1-5	CASSLSAQGTNQPQHF	TGTGCCAGCAGTTTATCTGCCCAGGGGACAAATCAGCCCCAGCATTTT
14	TRBV5-1	TRBD1	few	TRBJ1-3	CASSWDSSGNTIYF	TGCGCCAGCAGTTGGGACAGCTCTGGAAACACCATATATTTT
12	TRBV6-2/TRBV6-3	NA	NA	TRBJ2-7	CASSYPGYEQYF	TGTGCCAGCAGTTACCCGGGGTACGAGCAGTACTTC
14	TRBV19	TRBD1	NA	TRBJ1-1	CASIPQGLNTEAFF	TGTGCCAGTATCCCACAGGGGTTGAACACTGAAGCTTTCTTT
16	TRBV7-9	NA	few	TRBJ1-1	CASSSGGSQGNTEAFF	TGTGCCAGCAGCTCCGGCGGTTCGCAGGGGAACACTGAAGCTTTCTTT